A single sample is the source of the 2 T cell receptor beta chains below, sequenced in a study of T cell responses to AZD1222 COVID-19 vaccine. The method was immunoSEQ multiplex PCR; TCRdb's version includes in-frame clones alone and lacks a portion of them. The sample shows 150,000 to 200,000 clones, about 90% of them seen only once. The sequences come from peripheral blood, collected on day 0 of AZD1222 vaccination. The receptors shown here come from an adult in good health.

This clone was counted between two and nine times. The CDR3 region has the DNA TGTGCCAGCAGTTTGTCGGCACAGAACTACGAGCAGTACTTC. Residues: CASSLSAQNYEQYF. V is TRBV28 and J is TRBJ2-7; D is ambiguous. V lost 3 bases and J lost 3, with 12 bases in between. This CDR3 contains 14 residues. CDR1 and CDR2 from the germline V gene are MDHEN and SYDVKM.

The CDR3 bases are TGTGCCAGCAGTCTTCAGGGGTTCTACGAGCAGTACTTC. It yields the protein CASSLQGFYEQYF. The chain uses TRBV27 and TRBJ2-7, with D tentatively TRBD1 (6 bases). CDR1 is MNHEY, CDR2 SMNVEV, per germline (reference sequence). The CDR3 consists of 13 residues. Trimming took off 5 bases at V and 3 bases at J, with 11 bases between the two ends.